This T cell receptor (beta chain) comes out of a study of T cells in Graves' hyperthyroidism and ophthalmopathy. Regions amplified from RNA transcripts were the TCR beta CDR3 regions. An initial round of RT-PCR targeting the TCR CDR3 relied on the HTBI primer set. In TCRdb, the multiplex PCR reads were re-called with MiXCR into one record per CDR3 protein. Of about 250,000 distinct CDR3 sequences in the sample, about 20% were seen once. The CDR3 totals 13 residues. Germline V gives CDR1 MGHDK, CDR2 SYGVNS. The V gene end was trimmed by 10 bases and the J gene end by 6 bases; junction bases not matched to a gene: 8. Ophthalmopathy patients showed a Clinical Activity Score of at least 3, NOSPECS grade of at least 4 and duration under 3 months.

The gene calls are TRBV25-1 and TRBJ2-7; TRBD2 matches 11 bases. The sample was blood. The sequence was obtained from a man aged 30-40 years with Graves' ophthalmopathy. CDR3 DNA sequence: TGTGCCACCTCAGGTACTAGCGGGAGCGAGCAGTACTTC. Translation: CATSGTSGSEQYF.